The 16 T cell receptor beta chains below come from one sample, sequenced in a study of Graves' ophthalmopathy and Graves' hyperthyroidism. Amplification targeted the TCR beta CDR3 regions, with RNA transcripts as the source material. The first-round RT-PCR employed HTBI primers together with the Qiagen OneStep RT-PCR kit. A multiplex PCR was then performed as the second round. TCRdb fed the multiplex PCR reads into MiXCR, producing one record per CDR3 protein. The table records about 550,000 distinct CDR3 sequences, under 45% of them present only once. The specimen was peripheral blood or thyroid tissue (not recorded which). All receptors come from an adult man with Graves' hyperthyroidism.

This clonotype was seen many times. This chain connects TRBV25-1 to TRBJ2-3, with a weak D call TRBD1 (5 bases). Looked up from germline, CDR1 is MGHDK and CDR2 is SYGVNS. The CDR3 runs to 13 residues. Trimming stripped 7 bases from V and 5 bases from J, with 13 bases between. CDR3 amino acids: CASKGQGIDTQYF. The CDR3 bases are TGTGCCAGCAAAGGCCAGGGCATAGATACGCAGTATTTT. Looking up the rest from reference TRBV25-1 and TRBJ2-3 gives the full variable domain: EADIYQTPRYLVIGTGKKITLECSQTMGHDKMYWYQQDPGMELHLIHYSYGVNSTEKGDLSSESTVSRIRTEHFPLTLESARPSHTSQYLCASKGQGIDTQYFGPGTRLTVL.

This clonotype was counted ten times or more. V and J are TRBV10-1 and TRBJ2-3; the D is unclear. Per the germline V gene, CDR1 is WNHNN and CDR2 is SYGVQD (reference sequence). The CDR3 has 12 amino acids. The V gene lost 5 bases and the J gene lost 3 bases, with 6 bases spanning the gap. This chain's CDR3 is CASSTGTDTQYF. The CDR3 bases are TGCGCCAGCAGTACCGGGACAGATACGCAGTATTTT.

As for this clonotype: Just one base apart from a much larger clone, this may be a read error. The chain carries TRBV29-1 and TRBJ2-7; D unclear. The V end lost 5 bases, the J end lost 3 bases, and 11 bases lay between the germline ends. Germline lookup yields CDR1 SQVTM and CDR2 ANQGSEA. The CDR3 has 12 amino acids. CDR3 protein: CSVTTGFYEQYF. CDR3 coding DNA: TGCAGCGTTACGACTGGCTTCTACGAGCAGTACTTC.

A note on this clonotype: One base away lies a much larger clone, so this may be a sequencing read error. V gene TRBV5-1 combines with J gene TRBJ2-7; no clear D. CDR3 length equals 13 residues. Germline V gene data show CDR1 as SGHRS and CDR2 as YFSETQ. Trimming cost V 7 bases and J 3 bases, with 14 bases left between them. The CDR3: CASGLSGFYEQYF. The CDR3 nucleotides are TGCGCCAGCGGGCTTTCCGGCTTCTACGAGCAGTACTTC.

The rearrangement joins TRBV29-1 to TRBJ1-2, with D tentatively TRBD1 (6 bases). Germline values: CDR1 SQVTM, CDR2 ANQGSEA. The length of the CDR3 is 10 residues. Trimming cost V 4 bases and J 7 bases, with 7 bases left between them. CDR3 protein: CSVGTVGYTF. The CDR3 nucleotides are TGCAGCGTTGGGACAGTTGGCTACACCTTC. The full variable domain, in which reference TRBV29-1 and TRBJ1-2 provide the parts outside the CDR3, is SAVISQKPSRDICQRGTSLTIQCQVDSQVTMMFWYRQQPGQSLTLIATANQGSEATYESGFVIDKFPISRPNLTFSTLTVSNMSPEDSSIYLCSVGTVGYTFGSGTRLTVV.

This clonotype showed up just a few times. The chain combines TRBV20-1 with TRBJ1-1; possible D gene TRBD1, 6 bases. This CDR3 contains 17 residues. CDR1 and CDR2 (germline): DFQATT, SNEGSKA (reference sequence). The V gene lost 6 bases and the J gene lost 3 bases, with 26 bases spanning the gap. CDR3 DNA sequence: TGCAGTGCCAACCGCCATTCCGTACAGGGATGGGACACTGAAGCTTTCTTT. Amino acid sequence: CSANRHSVQGWDTEAFF.

This chain connects TRBV29-1 to TRBJ1-1; 7 nucleotides agree with TRBD1. The V segment lost 5 bases and the J segment 3 bases; nucleotides outside the gene matches: 9. The CDR3 sequence is 14 residues long. The germline CDR1 and CDR2 sequences are SQVTM and ANQGSEA. The CDR3 sequence is CSVKGGAGDTEAFF. DNA for the CDR3: TGCAGCGTTAAAGGGGGCGCGGGGGACACTGAAGCTTTCTTT. The variable domain in full, completed from reference TRBV29-1 and TRBJ1-1, reads SAVISQKPSRDICQRGTSLTIQCQVDSQVTMMFWYRQQPGQSLTLIATANQGSEATYESGFVIDKFPISRPNLTFSTLTVSNMSPEDSSIYLCSVKGGAGDTEAFFGQGTRLTVV.

Comments on this clonotype: This could be a read error, since a much larger clone is one nucleotide away. J is TRBJ1-2 and V is TRBV7-6; D may be TRBD1 (6 bases). The V gene's germline CDR1 is SGHVS and CDR2 FNYEAQ. V lost 5 bases and J lost 8, with 18 bases in between. This CDR3 has 14 amino acids. The CDR3, as DNA: TGTGCCAGCAGCCACGGCGGAAGGGGGGCGGGCTACACCTTC. Translation gives CASSHGGRGAGYTF.

Remarks on this clonotype: A single base separates this from a much larger clone, so it may be a read error. The rearrangement links TRBV2 to TRBJ1-1; a possible D gene is TRBD1 (5 bases). Germline V CDR1 and CDR2: SNHLY, FYNNEI. This CDR3 is 12 amino acids long. The CDR3 coding sequence is TGTGCCAGCAGTTACTCGGGCGGGGCAGCTCTCTTT. The encoded protein is CASSYSGGAALF.

This clonotype was recorded many times. The rearrangement uses TRBV3-1 and TRBJ2-7, with no clear D. V was pared by 3 bases and J by 3 bases, with 9 bases between. The germline V gene encodes CDR1 LGHDT and CDR2 YNNKEL (reference sequence). This CDR3 is built from 13 residues. CDR3 loop: CASSQWTDYEQYF. The CDR3 DNA reads TGTGCCAGCAGCCAGTGGACGGACTACGAGCAGTACTTC.

This clonotype was seen at least ten times. The gene calls are TRBV4-1 and TRBJ2-7; 10 nucleotides align to TRBD1. The germline V gene encodes CDR1 MGHRA and CDR2 YSYEKL. The CDR3 covers 16 residues. Trimming removed 3 bases from V and 7 bases from J; junction bases left unmatched: 12. CDR3 in DNA: TGCGCCAGCAGCCAGGAACAGACAGGGGGCAGGTGGGAGCAGTACTTC. This translates into CASSQEQTGGRWEQYF.

The sample holds many counts of this clonotype. The chain combines TRBV6-5 with TRBJ1-2, with TRBD1 as a possible D gene (5 bases). This CDR3 region has 13 residues. Trimming shortened V by 6 bases and J by 8 bases, and 16 bases separated the two germline ends. Germline CDR1 is MNHEY and CDR2 is SVGAGI. The CDR3 protein is CASRRGPTEGYTF. DNA for the CDR3: TGTGCCAGCAGGCGGGGACCGACGGAGGGCTACACCTTC.

This clonotype was observed at least ten times. V gene TRBV13 combines with J gene TRBJ1-2; perhaps TRBD1 as D (6 bases). Germline V CDR1 and CDR2: PRHDT, FYEKMQ (reference sequence). Trimming took 1 base from V and 0 from J, leaving 15 bases between them. This CDR3 spans 17 amino acids. This CDR3 reads CASSLEGQGIPNYGYTF. CDR3 DNA sequence: TGTGCCAGCAGCTTAGAGGGCCAGGGGATTCCTAACTATGGCTACACCTTC.

With regard to this clonotype: A much larger clone differs by one base, so this may be a read error. The rearrangement uses TRBV5-1 and TRBJ1-1; 9 positions agree with TRBD1. Germline assignment: CDR1 SGHRS and CDR2 YFSETQ. CDR3 length: 16 amino acids. V was pared by 4 bases and J by 5 bases, with 12 bases of the junction left unmatched. The chain's CDR3 is CASSPGTGLTETEAFF. The CDR3 bases are TGCGCCAGCAGCCCGGGGACAGGGTTGACTGAGACTGAAGCTTTCTTT.

V gene TRBV9 combines with J gene TRBJ2-3; 15 positions agree with TRBD2. This CDR3 has 16 amino acids. The germline V gene encodes CDR1 SGDLS and CDR2 YYNGEE. Losses at the gene ends were 4 bases for V and 6 bases for J; bases not matched to a gene: 6. The CDR3 here is CASSLSGTSGRDTQYF. The CDR3 DNA follows: TGTGCCAGCAGCCTCTCCGGGACTAGCGGGAGGGATACGCAGTATTTT.

The chain combines TRBV15 with TRBJ2-1; D might be TRBD1 (5 bases). This CDR3 spans 14 amino acids. V was clipped by 4 bases and J by 4 bases, with 11 bases between them. The germline V gene encodes CDR1 LNHNV and CDR2 YYDKDF (reference sequence). The CDR3 nucleotides are TGTGCCACCAGCACCCGACAGATTTACAATGAGCAGTTCTTC. Translated, it gives CATSTRQIYNEQFF.